The present T cell receptor (beta chain) was sequenced within a study of regulatory T cells in long-lasting Graves disease. Time point indicated: newly diagnosed GD, antithyroid drugs for less than 3 months. Extracted PBMC RNA gave rise to the TCR library. This clonotype has at least ten counts. Germline CDR1 is MDHEN and CDR2 is SYDVKM. The CDR3 contains 14 residues. V was pared by 2 bases and J by 2 bases, with 8 bases between. Library construction for TCR beta used iRepertoire HTBI primers and Arm-PCR of CDR3 regions. One entry per CDR3 protein results from TCRdb running MiXCR on the multiplex PCR reads. The profile shows 400,000 to 550,000 distinct CDR3 sequences, 15% to 20% of them singletons. In addition, the sample was reused for a study of T cells in Graves' hyperthyroidism and ophthalmopathy.

This sample comprised peripheral blood mononuclear cells (PBMCs), obtained at new diagnosis, from a patient treated with antithyroid drugs. This receptor was taken from a woman between 18 and 30 years old with Graves disease. The chain combines TRBV28 with TRBJ2-3, with D possibly matching TRBD2 (5 bases). The CDR3 region has the DNA TGTGCCAGCAGTTTAACGACTAACACAGATACGCAGTATTTT. This gives the protein CASSLTTNTDTQYF.